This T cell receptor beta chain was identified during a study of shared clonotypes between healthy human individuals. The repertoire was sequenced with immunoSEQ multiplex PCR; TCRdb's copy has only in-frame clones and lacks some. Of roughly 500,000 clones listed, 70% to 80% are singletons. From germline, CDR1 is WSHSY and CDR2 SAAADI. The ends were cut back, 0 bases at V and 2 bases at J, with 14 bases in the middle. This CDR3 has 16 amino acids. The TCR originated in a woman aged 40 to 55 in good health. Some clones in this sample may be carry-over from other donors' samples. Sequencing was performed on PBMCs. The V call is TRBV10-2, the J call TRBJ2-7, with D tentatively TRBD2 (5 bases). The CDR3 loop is CASSESGEGRTYEQYF. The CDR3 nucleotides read TGCGCCAGCAGTGAGTCGGGAGAAGGCCGAACCTACGAGCAGTACTTC.